A single sample gave rise to the 8 T cell receptor beta chains below, sequenced in a study of glioma-infiltrating T cells after dendritic cell vaccination. Some clones are missing from TCRdb's copy, which holds only in-frame ones; the method was immunoSEQ multiplex PCR. Of about 82,000 clones listed, 75% to 90% are singletons. Time point defined: after dendritic cell vaccination, including at tumor progression/relapse. This specimen consisted of blood, obtained after dendritic cell vaccination. These receptors all come from a human donor with glioblastoma.

The chain is built from TRBV4-2 and TRBJ1-2; the D gene is possibly TRBD1 (6 bases). Germline-derived CDR1 and CDR2 are LGHNA and YNFKEQ. Trimming took 1 base from V and 0 from J, leaving 9 bases between them. CDR3 length equals 15 residues. DNA of the CDR3: TGTGCCAGCAGCCAAGGGACAGATACTAACTATGGCTACACCTTC. It is translated as CASSQGTDTNYGYTF.

The chain is built from TRBV7-6 and TRBJ1-2, with a tentative D call TRBD1 (6 bases). This CDR3 spans 14 amino acids. Trimming shortened V by 1 base and J by 7 bases, and 13 bases separated the two germline ends. Germline values: CDR1 SGHVS, CDR2 FNYEAQ. The CDR3 nucleotides read TGTGCCAGCAGCTTAGGCGGGGGCGACGGTGGCTACACCTTC. Protein sequence: CASSLGGGDGGYTF.

The chain recombines TRBV2 with TRBJ2-5; 8 bases map to TRBD1. V shed 3 bases and J 5 bases; nucleotides not matched to a gene: 8. The germline CDR1 and CDR2 sequences are SNHLY and FYNNEI. The CDR3 has 15 amino acids. CDR3 nucleotide sequence: TGTGCCAGCAGTGATCAGGGGGCAGTTGGGGAGACCCAGTACTTC. It yields the protein CASSDQGAVGETQYF. The entire variable domain, with the rest obtained from reference TRBV2 and TRBJ2-5, is as follows: EPEVTQTPSHQVTQMGQEVILRCVPISNHLYFYWYRQILGQKVEFLVSFYNNEISEKSEIFDDQFSVERPDGSNFTLKIRSTKLEDSAMYFCASSDQGAVGETQYFGPGTRLLVL.

The V call is TRBV5-1, the J call TRBJ2-1, with D perhaps TRBD2 (6 bases). Germline values: CDR1 SGHRS, CDR2 YFSETQ. Trimming shortened V by 3 bases and J by 1 base, and 14 bases separated the two germline ends. This CDR3 region has 16 residues. The CDR3 here is CASSSSGGLSYNEQFF. CDR3 nucleotide sequence: TGCGCCAGCAGCTCCTCCGGGGGTTTATCCTACAATGAGCAGTTCTTC.

This chain connects TRBV5-1 to TRBJ2-7, with 9 bases lining up with TRBD2. J lost 2 bases, V lost 0 bases, and 3 bases had no gene match. This CDR3 has 15 amino acids. Per the germline V gene, CDR1 is SGHRS and CDR2 is YFSETQ. The CDR3, as DNA: TGCGCCAGCAGCTTGGTGGTAGCGGGGGCCTACGAGCAGTACTTC. Its translation: CASSLVVAGAYEQYF.

This chain uses TRBV5-1 with TRBJ2-7; TRBD1 matches 7 bases. This CDR3 is 14 amino acids long. Germline V CDR1 and CDR2: SGHRS, YFSETQ. V shed 5 bases, J shed 7 bases, and the junction held 12 bases outside the gene matches. The CDR3 loop reads CASRRGTDMGEQYF. In DNA, the CDR3 is TGCGCCAGCAGGAGGGGGACAGACATGGGAGAGCAGTACTTC.

V is TRBV2 and J is TRBJ2-3, with a tentative D call TRBD2 (6 bases). Per the germline V gene, CDR1 is SNHLY and CDR2 is FYNNEI. The CDR3 sequence is 16 residues long. V was shortened by 0 bases and J by 0 bases, with 10 bases between the two germline ends. The CDR3 sequence: CASSEAGGTSTDTQYF. The CDR3 region has the DNA TGTGCCAGCAGTGAAGCTGGGGGGACTAGCACAGATACGCAGTATTTT.

This clone was counted a few times. The rearrangement uses TRBV6-5 and TRBJ1-5; D is perhaps TRBD1 (6 bases). CDR1 and CDR2 (germline): MNHEY, SVGAGI. Trimming removed 4 bases from V and 3 bases from J, with 10 bases in between. The CDR3 contains 14 residues. This CDR3 reads CASSSGVLNQPQHF. DNA of the CDR3: TGTGCCAGCAGTTCAGGGGTCCTCAATCAGCCCCAGCATTTT.